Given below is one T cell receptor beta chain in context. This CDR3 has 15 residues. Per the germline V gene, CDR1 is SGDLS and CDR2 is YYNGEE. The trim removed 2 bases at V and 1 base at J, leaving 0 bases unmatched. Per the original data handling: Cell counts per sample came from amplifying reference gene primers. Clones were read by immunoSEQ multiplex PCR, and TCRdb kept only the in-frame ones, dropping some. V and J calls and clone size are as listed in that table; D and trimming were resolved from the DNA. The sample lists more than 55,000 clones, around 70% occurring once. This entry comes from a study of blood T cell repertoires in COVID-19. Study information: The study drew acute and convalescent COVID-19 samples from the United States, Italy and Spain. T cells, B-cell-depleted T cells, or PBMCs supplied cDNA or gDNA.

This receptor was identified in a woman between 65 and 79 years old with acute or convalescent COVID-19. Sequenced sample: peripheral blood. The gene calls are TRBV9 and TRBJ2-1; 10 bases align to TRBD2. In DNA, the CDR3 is TGTGCCAGCAGCGTTAGCGGGGGGTCCTACAATGAGCAGTTCTTC. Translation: CASSVSGGSYNEQFF. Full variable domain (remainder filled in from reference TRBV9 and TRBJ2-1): DSGVTQTPKHLITATGQRVTLRCSPRSGDLSVYWYQQSLDQGLQFLIQYYNGEERAKGNILERFSAQQFPDLHSELNLSSLELGDSALYFCASSVSGGSYNEQFFGPGTRLTVL.